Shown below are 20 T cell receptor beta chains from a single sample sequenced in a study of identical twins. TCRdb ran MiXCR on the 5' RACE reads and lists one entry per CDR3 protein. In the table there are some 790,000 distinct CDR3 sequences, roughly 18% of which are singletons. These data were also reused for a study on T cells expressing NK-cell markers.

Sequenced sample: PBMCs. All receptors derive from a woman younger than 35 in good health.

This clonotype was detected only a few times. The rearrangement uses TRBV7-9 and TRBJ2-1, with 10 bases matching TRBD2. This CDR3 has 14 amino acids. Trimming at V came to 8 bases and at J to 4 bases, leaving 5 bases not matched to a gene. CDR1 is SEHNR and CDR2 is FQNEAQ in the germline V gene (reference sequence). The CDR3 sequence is CASLVTSGYNEQFF. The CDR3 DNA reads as TGTGCCAGCTTGGTGACTAGCGGGTACAATGAGCAGTTCTTC.

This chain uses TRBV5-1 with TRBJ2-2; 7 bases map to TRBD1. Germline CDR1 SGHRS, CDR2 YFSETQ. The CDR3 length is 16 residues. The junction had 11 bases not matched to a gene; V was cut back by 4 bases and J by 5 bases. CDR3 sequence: CASSPQGMGTTGELFF. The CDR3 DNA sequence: TGCGCCAGCAGCCCACAGGGGATGGGAACTACCGGGGAGCTGTTTTTT.

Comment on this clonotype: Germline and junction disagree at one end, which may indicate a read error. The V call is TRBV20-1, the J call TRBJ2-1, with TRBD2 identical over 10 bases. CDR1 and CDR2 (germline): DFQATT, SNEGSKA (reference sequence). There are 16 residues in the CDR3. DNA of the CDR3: TGCAGTGCTAGAGATCCTAGCGGGAGTGCGGCCAATAAGCAGTTCTTC. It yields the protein CSARDPSGSAANKQFF.

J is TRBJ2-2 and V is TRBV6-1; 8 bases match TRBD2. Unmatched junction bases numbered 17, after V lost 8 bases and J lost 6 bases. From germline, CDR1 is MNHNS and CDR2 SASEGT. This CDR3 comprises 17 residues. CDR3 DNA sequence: TGTGCCAGCCGCAGGGTCGGGAGGGCCTTGTTCGCCGGGGAGCTGTTTTTT. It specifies CASRRVGRALFAGELFF.

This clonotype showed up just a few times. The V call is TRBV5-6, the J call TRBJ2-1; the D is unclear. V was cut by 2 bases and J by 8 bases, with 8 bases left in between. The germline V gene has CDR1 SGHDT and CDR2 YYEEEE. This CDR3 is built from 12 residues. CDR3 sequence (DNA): TGTGCCAGCAGCTTAAGTAACGATGAGCAGTTCTTC. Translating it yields CASSLSNDEQFF.

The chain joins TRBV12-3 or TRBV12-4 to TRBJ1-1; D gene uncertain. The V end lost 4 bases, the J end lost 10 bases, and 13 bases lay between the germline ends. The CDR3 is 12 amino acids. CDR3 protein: CASSSLRGGAFF. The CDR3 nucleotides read TGTGCCAGCAGTTCCCTCCGAGGTGGAGCTTTCTTT.

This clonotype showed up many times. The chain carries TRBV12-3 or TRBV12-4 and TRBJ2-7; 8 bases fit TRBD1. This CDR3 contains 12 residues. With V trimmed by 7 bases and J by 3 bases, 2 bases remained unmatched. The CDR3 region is CASNDRGYEQYF. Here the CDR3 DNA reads TGTGCCAGCAACGACAGGGGCTACGAGCAGTACTTC.

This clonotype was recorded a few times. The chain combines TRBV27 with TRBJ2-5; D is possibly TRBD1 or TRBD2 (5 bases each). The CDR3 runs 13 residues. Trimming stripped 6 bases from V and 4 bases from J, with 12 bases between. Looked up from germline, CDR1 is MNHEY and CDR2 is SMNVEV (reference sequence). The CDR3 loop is CASRVRGGETQYF. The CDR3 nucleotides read TGTGCCAGCAGGGTTCGGGGCGGAGAGACCCAGTACTTC.

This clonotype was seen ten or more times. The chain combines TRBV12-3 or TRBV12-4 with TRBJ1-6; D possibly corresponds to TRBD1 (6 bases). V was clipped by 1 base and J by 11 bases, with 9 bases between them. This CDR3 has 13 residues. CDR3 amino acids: CASSLGGPTPLHF. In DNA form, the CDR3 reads TGTGCCAGCAGTTTAGGGGGGCCTACACCCCTCCACTTT.

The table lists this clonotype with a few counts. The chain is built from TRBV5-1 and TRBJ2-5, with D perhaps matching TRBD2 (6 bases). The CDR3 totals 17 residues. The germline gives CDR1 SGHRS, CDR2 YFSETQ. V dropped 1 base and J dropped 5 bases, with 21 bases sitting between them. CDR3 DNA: TGCGCCAGCAGCTTGAGGCGAACTAGCCGGGAATGGGAGACCCAGTACTTC. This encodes CASSLRRTSREWETQYF.

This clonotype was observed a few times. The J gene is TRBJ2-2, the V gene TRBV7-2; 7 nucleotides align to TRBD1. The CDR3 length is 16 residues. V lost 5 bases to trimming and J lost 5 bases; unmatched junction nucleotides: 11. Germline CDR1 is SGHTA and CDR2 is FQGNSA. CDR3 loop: CASSAFQDRSTGELFF. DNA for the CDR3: TGTGCCAGCAGCGCCTTCCAGGACAGGTCAACCGGGGAGCTGTTTTTT. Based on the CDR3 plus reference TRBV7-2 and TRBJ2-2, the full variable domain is GAGVSQSPSNKVTEKGKDVELRCDPISGHTALYWYRQSLGQGLEFLIYFQGNSAPDKSGLPSDRFSAERTGGSVSTLTIQRTQQEDSAVYLCASSAFQDRSTGELFFGEGSRLTVL.

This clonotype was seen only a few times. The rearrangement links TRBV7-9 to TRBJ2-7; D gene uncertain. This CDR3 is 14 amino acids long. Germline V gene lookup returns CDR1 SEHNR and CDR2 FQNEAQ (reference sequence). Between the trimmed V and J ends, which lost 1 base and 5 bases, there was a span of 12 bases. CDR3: CASSLGFSLHEQYF. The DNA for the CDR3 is TGTGCCAGCAGCTTAGGTTTCAGTTTGCACGAGCAGTACTTC.

Written as DNA, the CDR3 is TGTGCCAGCTCACCAAGGCTACAGGGGTCAGATACGCAGTATTTT. Protein product: CASSPRLQGSDTQYF. The chain uses TRBV18 and TRBJ2-3; 7 nucleotides agree with TRBD1. The J segment lost 4 bases and the V segment lost 2 bases, leaving 6 bases of the junction unmatched. The CDR3 consists of 15 residues. The V gene's germline CDR1 is KGHSH and CDR2 LQKENI. The whole variable domain, remainder taken from reference TRBV18 and TRBJ2-3, is NAGVMQNPRHLVRRRGQEARLRCSPMKGHSHVYWYRQLPEEGLKFMVYLQKENIIDESGMPKERFSAEFPKEGPSILRIQQVVRGDSAAYFCASSPRLQGSDTQYFGPGTRLTVL.

Here the CDR3 reads CASSQDAASGSTGELFF. The CDR3 DNA reads TGCGCCAGCAGCCAAGACGCGGCTAGCGGGAGCACCGGGGAGCTGTTTTTT. The V call is TRBV4-3, the J call TRBJ2-2; 10 bases map to TRBD2. V lost 0 bases, J lost 4 bases, and 5 bases stayed unmatched. The CDR3 has 17 amino acids. Germline CDR1 is LGHNA and CDR2 is YSLEER.

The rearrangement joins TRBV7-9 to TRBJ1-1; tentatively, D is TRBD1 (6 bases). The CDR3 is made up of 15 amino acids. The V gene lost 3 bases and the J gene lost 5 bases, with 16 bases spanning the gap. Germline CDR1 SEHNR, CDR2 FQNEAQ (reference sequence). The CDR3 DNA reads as TGTGCCAGCAGCTTTGGGGGCGGAAAGCGGACTGAAGCTTTCTTT. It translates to CASSFGGGKRTEAFF.

The CDR3 region is CASSYSQGVSYNEQFF. The CDR3 DNA follows: TGTGCCAGCAGTTACTCCCAGGGGGTCTCCTACAATGAGCAGTTCTTC. The V and J genes are TRBV6-5 and TRBJ2-1; 7 bases align to TRBD1. This CDR3 contains 16 residues. After removal of 0 bases from V and 0 bases from J, the junction contained 2 bases not matched to a gene. CDR1 MNHEY and CDR2 SVGAGI come from the germline V gene.

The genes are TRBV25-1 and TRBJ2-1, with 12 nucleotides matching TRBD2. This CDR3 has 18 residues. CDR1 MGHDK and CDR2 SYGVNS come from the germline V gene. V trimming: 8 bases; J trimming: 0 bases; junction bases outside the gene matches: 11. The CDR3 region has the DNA TGTGCCAGCGGAGGAACCGGGACTAGCGGGTACTCCTACAATGAGCAGTTCTTC. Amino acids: CASGGTGTSGYSYNEQFF.

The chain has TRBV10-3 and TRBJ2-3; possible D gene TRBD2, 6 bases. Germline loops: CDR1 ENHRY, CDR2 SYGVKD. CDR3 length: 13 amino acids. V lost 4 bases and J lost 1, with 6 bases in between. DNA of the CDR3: TGTGCCATCAGTGGGAGGGGCACAGATACGCAGTATTTT. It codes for CAISGRGTDTQYF.

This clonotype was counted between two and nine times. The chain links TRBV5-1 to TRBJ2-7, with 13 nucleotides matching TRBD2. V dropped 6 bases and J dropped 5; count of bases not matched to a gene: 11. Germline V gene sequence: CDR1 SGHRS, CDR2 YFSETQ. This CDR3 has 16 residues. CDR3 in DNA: TGCGCCAGCACCACCTATACTAGCGGGAGGGCCCACGAGCAGTACTTC. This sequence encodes CASTTYTSGRAHEQYF.

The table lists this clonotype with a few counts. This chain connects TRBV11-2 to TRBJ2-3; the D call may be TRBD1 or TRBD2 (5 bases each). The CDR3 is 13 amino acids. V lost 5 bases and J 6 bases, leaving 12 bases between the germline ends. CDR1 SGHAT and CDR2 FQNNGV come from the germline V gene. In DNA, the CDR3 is TGTGCCAGCAGCCAACGAGAGGGGGATACGCAGTATTTT. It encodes CASSQREGDTQYF.